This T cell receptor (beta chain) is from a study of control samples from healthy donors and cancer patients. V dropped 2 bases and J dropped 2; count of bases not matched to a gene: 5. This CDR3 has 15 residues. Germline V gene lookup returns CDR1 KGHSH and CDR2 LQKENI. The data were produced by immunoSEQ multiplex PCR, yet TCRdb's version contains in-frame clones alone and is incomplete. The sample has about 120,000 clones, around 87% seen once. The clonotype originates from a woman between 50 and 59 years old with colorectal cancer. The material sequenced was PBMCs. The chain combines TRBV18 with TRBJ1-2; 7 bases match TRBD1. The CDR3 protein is CASSPESGGNYGYTF. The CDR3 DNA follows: TGTGCCAGCTCACCAGAGTCAGGGGGAAACTATGGCTACACCTTC.